The clone carrying this T cell receptor beta chain was found a few times. No antigen is known for it. The V gene end was trimmed by 4 bases and the J gene end by 4 bases; junction bases not matched to a gene: 6. This CDR3 region has 14 residues. From germline, CDR1 is KGHSH and CDR2 LQKENI. This record comes from a study of CD4 T cells in relation to SARS-CoV-2 and coronaviruses. Study-level information: ViraFEST: roughly ten-day antigen culture of PBMCs, then TCR beta CDR3 sequencing. Controls used an HIV-1 Nef peptide pool or no peptide.

Data came from immunoSEQ multiplex PCR; TCRdb stores just in-frame clones and leaves some out. The sample includes about 18,000 clones, roughly 80% of them seen just once. The unexposed donors gave CD4+ T cells in about 2010-2018, prior to COVID-19. Isolation of CD4+ T cells took place after approximately 10 days in culture. Cells permitting, SARS-CoV-2 S/N and four cold-coronavirus spikes were tested on unexposed-donor CD4+ T cells. This clonotype originated in a human donor in good health. This sequence joins TRBV18 and TRBJ1-1; 7 bases are a match to TRBD1. The sequencing input was CD4+ T cells from PBMCs, cultured in vitro. For the CDR3, the DNA is TGTGCCAGCTCACAGACAGGGCAGGGCACTGAAGCTTTCTTT. Its protein is CASSQTGQGTEAFF. The whole variable domain, remainder taken from reference TRBV18 and TRBJ1-1, is NAGVMQNPRHLVRRRGQEARLRCSPMKGHSHVYWYRQLPEEGLKFMVYLQKENIIDESGMPKERFSAEFPKEGPSILRIQQVVRGDSAAYFCASSQTGQGTEAFFGQGTRLTVV.